This entry is about one T cell receptor beta chain. The data were taken from a study of cytomegalovirus exposure and HLA in healthy donors. The method was immunoSEQ multiplex PCR; TCRdb's version includes in-frame clones alone and lacks a portion of them. The repertoire has about 66,000 clones, around 97% of them found once; the top ten carry around 1.6%. This CDR3 comprises 14 residues. V lost 3 bases, J lost 4 bases, and 9 bases lay in between. Germline V gives CDR1 MDHEN, CDR2 SYDVKM. What was sequenced was PBMCs. V is TRBV28 and J is TRBJ1-4; D possibly corresponds to TRBD1 (6 bases). The receptor's source is a young woman in good health and CMV-seropositive. Here the CDR3 DNA reads TGTGCCAGCAGTTTGTCGGACAGTAATGAAAAACTGTTTTTT. Translating gives CASSLSDSNEKLFF.